This T cell receptor beta chain emerged from a study of Ad26.COV2.S vaccination and SARS-CoV-2 variants (dated by TCRdb to 2020 to 2023). Turning to the overall study: Vaccine-arm donors were drawn from COV1001, a multicentre, randomized, double-blind, placebo-controlled phase I-IIa trial of Ad26.COV2.S in healthy adults. Ad26.COV2.S was given intramuscularly at 5x10^10 or 1x10^11 viral particles, as a single shot or as two shots 56 days apart. Sequencing of the TCRbeta repertoire served to evaluate the specificity and breadth of SARS-CoV-2-reactive T cell receptors following Ad26.COV2.S vaccination. The TCR-sequenced set comprised around 30 samples: roughly 19 Ad26.COV2.S vaccine recipients, 5 placebo recipients and 8 SARS-CoV-2 convalescent individuals. Participants in the trial were split at random into five groups of five each, receiving low-dose or high-dose Ad26.COV2.S once or twice, or else placebo on both occasions. Blinding of investigators to trial group allocation was maintained during experiments and outcome assessment.

Study-wide findings and limitations: According to the authors, total T cell responses may have been underestimated by the TCR breadth and depth analyses. The study was not powered to compare responses between vaccine doses or regimens. Substantial breadth of spike-specific CD8+ and CD4+ T cell responses was reported after vaccination. Non-spike TCR breadth was comparable between vaccine and placebo recipients, consistent with the vaccine containing only spike. Compared with placebo recipients, Ad26.COV2.S recipients showed higher spike-specific TCR breadth (P = 0.0014).

The meaning of the sample's treatment or condition label: around 19 received Ad26.COV2.S at low or high dose, single or two shots; five or six received placebo; per-sample allocation not given. For vaccine and placebo recipients, repertoires were sequenced using samples collected on day 63 after the first injection. Between 29 July and 7 August 2020, Cohort 1b enrolled about two dozen adults aged 18-55 years at one site in Boston, USA. Ad26.COV2.S was a replication-incompetent adenovirus type 26 vector expressing a prefusion-stabilized SARS-CoV-2 spike protein from the original Wuhan strain. TCRbeta CDR3 regions were sequenced with the immunoSEQ Assay. After extraction, genomic DNA underwent amplification by bias-controlled multiplex PCR, followed by high-throughput sequencing. The paper's processing steps were these. To quantify the absolute abundance of every unique TCRbeta CDR3 region, sequences were collapsed and filtered. T cell fraction was estimated by normalization of TCRbeta template counts to usable DNA, with usable DNA being measured through amplification of reference genes present in all nucleated cells. Repertoire TCRs were annotated as SARS-CoV-2-specific when V gene, CDR3 amino acid sequence and J gene were exactly matched to a known reactive TCR set. MIRA supplied the reference SARS-CoV-2 TCR set, which was filtered for enrichment in COVID-19-positive ImmuneCODE repertoires so that public or cross-reactive TCRs were removed. Based on the MIRA antigens, annotated TCRs were further analysed at the level of specific ORF or position within ORF. Depth was the summed frequency of annotated unique rearrangements, while breadth was defined as annotated unique rearrangements over total unique productive rearrangements. Group comparisons of TCR breadth used two-sided Wilcoxon rank-sum tests. This immuneACCESS table, as held by TCRdb, lists in-frame sequences with V and J called but not all clones. Of the missing ones, under half trace to an unresolved V gene in checked studies; the others have no known cause. The DNA was the basis for D and trimming; V, J and clone size are from that table. Present in this sample are roughly 680,000 clones, more than 80% of which were seen just once. The top ten hold nearly 1.5% of the sample.

The CDR3, cysteine through phenylalanine, is 13 amino acids long. Only the CDR3 part of the read is kept: 39 bases, read in frame from the first base. V gives up 2 bases and J gives up 1 base, and the segment between their germline ends measures 6 bases. From the germline V gene, CDR1 is SGHVS and CDR2 is FQNEAQ. This clone was seen more than once but under ten times. It has no known antigen specificity. Within one base of it there is no much larger clone, and no base qualities were kept. The origin of this receptor is a person aged 18 to 59 who received the Ad26.COV2.S COVID-19 vaccine or a placebo. The chain couples TRBV7-8 to TRBJ2-7, with the D gene not clear enough to name. The specimen comprised peripheral blood, sampled in a trial of Ad26.COV2.S vaccine versus placebo. The CDR3 corresponds to CASSLMVSYEQYF. The nucleotide sequence reads as follows: TGTGCCAGCAGCTTAATGGTTTCCTACGAGCAGTACTTC.